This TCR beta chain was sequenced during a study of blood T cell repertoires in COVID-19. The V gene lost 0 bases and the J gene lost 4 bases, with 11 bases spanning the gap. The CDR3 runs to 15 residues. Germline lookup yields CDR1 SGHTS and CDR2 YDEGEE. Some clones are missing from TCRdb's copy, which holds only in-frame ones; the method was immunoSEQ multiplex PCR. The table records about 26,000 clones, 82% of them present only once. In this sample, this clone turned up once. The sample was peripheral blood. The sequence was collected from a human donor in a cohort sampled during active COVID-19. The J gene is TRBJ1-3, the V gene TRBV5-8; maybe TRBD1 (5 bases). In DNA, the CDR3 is TGTGCCAGCAGCTTGGAAGGGGTGTCAGGAAACACCATATATTTT. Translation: CASSLEGVSGNTIYF.